By share, the clone carrying this TCR beta chain ranks as medium-sized. This entry is derived from a study of glioma-infiltrating T cells. The V end was cut by 0 bases, the J end by 6 bases, with 5 bases between. Germline values: CDR1 DFQATT, CDR2 SNEGSKA (reference sequence). The CDR3 is 11 residues long. Amplification of TCR alpha and beta CDR3 regions from RNA used iRepertoire nested multiplex PCR. A single record per CDR3 protein comes from TCRdb applying MiXCR to the multiplex PCR reads. The sample lists 4,300 or so distinct CDR3 sequences; roughly 25% were seen once. Sequencing was carried out using glioma tissue, nonneoplastic brain tissue, or PBMCs (not recorded which). The V gene is TRBV20-1, the J gene TRBJ1-1; D is unresolved. This TCR was sampled from a human donor with low-grade glioma or glioblastoma, undergoing nonglioma brain surgery, or in good health (not recorded which). CDR3 in DNA: TGCAGTGCTAGAGAAGCCGCTGAAGCTTTCTTT. Translating it yields CSAREAAEAFF.